This T cell receptor (beta chain) is drawn from a study of response to subunit inactivated influenza vaccine. Germline CDR1 and CDR2: MNHEY and SMNVEV (reference sequence). V lost 10 bases to trimming and J lost 0 bases, with 22 bases between them. The CDR3 consists of 16 residues. In TCRdb, the RT-PCR reads were re-called with MiXCR into one record per CDR3 protein. The sample yields 400,000 to 650,000 distinct CDR3 sequences, approximately 7.3% seen once. Study-wide results and caveats: The authors offered the suggestion that each seasonal influenza vaccination recruits few new T cells.

This clonotype was seen only a few times. Its target is not known. The chain is built from TRBV27 and TRBJ2-7; a possible D gene is TRBD1 (6 bases). The sequencing here drew on PBMCs from blood, taken around 25 months after vaccination. The sequence was collected from a man between 50 and 69 years old who received an inactivated influenza vaccine. The CDR3 DNA is TGTGCCACCTCTGTTAGTTTCCGGGACAACTCCTACGAGCAGTACTTC. Protein product: CATSVSFRDNSYEQYF.